Detailed here is one TCR beta chain. The data stem from a study of blood T cell repertoires in COVID-19. Here immunoSEQ multiplex PCR was the method, and the copy in TCRdb shows in-frame clones only, minus some. Here the sample spans 130,000 or so clones, just over 85% being singletons. The material sequenced was peripheral blood. The origin of this receptor is a middle-aged man with acute or convalescent COVID-19.

The CDR3: CASSLTGQATTNEKLFF. Written as DNA, the CDR3 is TGTGCCAGCAGTTTAACAGGGCAGGCTACAACTAATGAAAAACTGTTTTTT. The gene calls are TRBV27 and TRBJ1-4; possibly TRBD1 for D (6 bases). The CDR3 has 17 amino acids. V lost 2 bases and J lost 0, with 13 bases in between. Germline V CDR1 and CDR2: MNHEY, SMNVEV (reference sequence).